The rows below give T cell receptor beta chains drawn from one sample of a study of T cell responses to AZD1222 COVID-19 vaccine. Only in-frame clones appear in the TCRdb table, and some are missing; sequencing was by immunoSEQ multiplex PCR. The sample lists 95,000 to 150,000 clones, roughly 92% occurring once. The sample consisted of peripheral blood, taken on day 0 of AZD1222 vaccination. These TCRs come from an adult in good health. Each CDR3 is given with its conserved first and last residue. D genes are given only for firm matches. The size of a clone is reported for some rows only, either as once, few or many, or as a class for expanded clones.

clone_size	v_call	j_call	d_call	cdr3_nt	cdr3_aa
once	TRBV9	TRBJ1-2	.	TGTGCCAGCAGCGTGGCGGGGGGGGAAAGGTATGGCTACACCTTC	CASSVAGGERYGYTF
.	TRBV24-1	TRBJ1-1	.	TGTGCCACCGGGGGCCTCGACAGAAACACTGAAGCTTTCTTT	CATGGLDRNTEAFF
.	TRBV6-5	TRBJ1-6	.	TGTGCCAGCAGTTACAGGAATTCACCCCTCCACTTT	CASSYRNSPLHF
.	TRBV7-9	TRBJ1-5	.	TGTGCCAGCAGCTTATCAGGGACCCATCAGCCCCAGCATTTT	CASSLSGTHQPQHF
once	TRBV5-4	TRBJ1-6	.	TGTGCCAGCAGCTTGGATGAGGGAGACTATAATTCACCCCTCCACTTT	CASSLDEGDYNSPLHF
.	TRBV6-5	TRBJ2-7	.	TGTGCCAGCAGTTACTCTTTAGGGGGGGCGACCTACGAGCAGTACTTC	CASSYSLGGATYEQYF
once	TRBV7-3	TRBJ2-3	.	TGTGCCAGCAGCCCGGGGAGTTTCGATACGCAGTATTTT	CASSPGSFDTQYF
.	TRBV6-5	TRBJ1-2	TRBD1	TGTGCCAGCAGCCCGGACAGGGGCCCCTATGGCTACACCTTC	CASSPDRGPYGYTF
.	TRBV11-2	TRBJ2-5	TRBD2	TGTGCCAGCAGCTTAGATCCCTTTGGACTAGCGGGAGCCCAAGAGACCCAGTACTTC	CASSLDPFGLAGAQETQYF
.	TRBV29-1	TRBJ1-1	.	TGCAGCGTTGGAAAGAGGGAAGACCCGAACACTGAAGCTTTCTTT	CSVGKREDPNTEAFF
.	TRBV9	TRBJ2-1	TRBD2	TGTGCCAGCAGCCCACGGACTAGCGGGATAGGGGGTGAGCAGTTCTTC	CASSPRTSGIGGEQFF
.	TRBV24-1	TRBJ2-2	.	TGTGCCACCAGTGGAGAGGGGAGGGGGAGCACCGGGGAGCTGTTTTTT	CATSGEGRGSTGELFF